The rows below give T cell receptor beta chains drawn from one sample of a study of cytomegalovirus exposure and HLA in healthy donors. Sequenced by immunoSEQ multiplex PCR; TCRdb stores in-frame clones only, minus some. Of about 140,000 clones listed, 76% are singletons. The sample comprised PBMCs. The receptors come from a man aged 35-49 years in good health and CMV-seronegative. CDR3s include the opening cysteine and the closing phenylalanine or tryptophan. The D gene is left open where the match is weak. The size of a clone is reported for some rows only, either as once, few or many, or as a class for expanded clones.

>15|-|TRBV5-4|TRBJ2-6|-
CASSSSGSGANVLTF
TGTGCCAGCAGCTCCTCGGGGTCTGGGGCCAACGTCCTGACTTTC
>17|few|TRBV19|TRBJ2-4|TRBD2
CASSPGGGRLAKNSQYF
TGTGCCAGTAGCCCCGGCGGGGGGCGGTTAGCCAAAAACAGTCAGTACTTC
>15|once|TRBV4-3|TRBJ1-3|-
CASSQDGAPGNTIYF
TGCGCCAGCAGCCAAGATGGGGCGCCTGGAAACACCATATATTTT
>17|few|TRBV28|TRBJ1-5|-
CASTVPGTSLSNQPQHF
TGTGCCAGCACCGTCCCCGGGACATCCCTTAGCAATCAGCCCCAGCATTTT
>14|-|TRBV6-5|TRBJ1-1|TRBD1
CASLTEGAGTEAFF
TGTGCCAGCCTGACTGAGGGGGCGGGAACTGAAGCTTTCTTT
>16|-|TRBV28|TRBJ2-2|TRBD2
CASQTSGRAVTGELFF
TGTGCCAGCCAAACTAGCGGGAGGGCCGTGACCGGGGAGCTGTTTTTT
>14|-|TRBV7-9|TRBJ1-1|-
CASSSSEGDTEAFF
TGTGCCAGCAGCTCCTCAGAGGGGGACACTGAAGCTTTCTTT
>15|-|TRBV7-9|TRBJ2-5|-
CASSPPPDSQETQYF
TGTGCCAGCAGCCCGCCCCCGGACAGCCAAGAGACCCAGTACTTC
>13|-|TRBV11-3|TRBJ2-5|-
CASSPEGSGTQYF
TGTGCCAGCAGCCCGGAGGGTTCGGGGACCCAGTACTTC
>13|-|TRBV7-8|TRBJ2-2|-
CASTPLVTGELFF
TGTGCCAGCACCCCTCTAGTCACCGGGGAGCTGTTTTTT
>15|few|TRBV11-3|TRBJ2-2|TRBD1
CASSPRTGNTGELFF
TGTGCCAGCAGCCCTCGGACAGGGAACACCGGGGAGCTGTTTTTT
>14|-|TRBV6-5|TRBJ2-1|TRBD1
CASSYAGTGWEQFF
TGTGCCAGCAGTTACGCCGGGACAGGGTGGGAGCAGTTCTTC
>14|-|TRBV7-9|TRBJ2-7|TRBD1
CASSLGQGAYEQYF
TGTGCCAGCAGCTTAGGACAGGGGGCCTACGAGCAGTACTTC
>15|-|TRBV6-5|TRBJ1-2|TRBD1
CASSYGDRALYGYTF
TGTGCCAGCAGTTACGGGGACAGGGCCTTATATGGCTACACCTTC
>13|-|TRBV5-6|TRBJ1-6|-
CASSLGGRSPLHF
TGTGCCAGCAGCTTGGGAGGGCGTTCACCCCTCCACTTT
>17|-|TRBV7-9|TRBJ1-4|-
CASSSSDAGATNEKLFF
TGTGCCAGCAGCTCCTCGGATGCGGGAGCAACTAATGAAAAACTGTTTTTT
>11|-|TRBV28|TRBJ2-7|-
CASSSVDEQYF
TGTGCCAGCAGTTCAGTTGACGAGCAGTACTTC
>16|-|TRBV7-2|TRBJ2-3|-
CASSPVGGTNTDTQYF
TGTGCCAGCAGCCCAGTGGGGGGAACAAACACAGATACGCAGTATTTT
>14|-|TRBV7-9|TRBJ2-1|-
CASSLVVGQNEQFF
TGTGCCAGCAGCTTAGTAGTGGGGCAAAATGAGCAGTTCTTC
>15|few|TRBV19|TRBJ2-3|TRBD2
CASSSSSGSTDTQYF
TGTGCCAGTAGTTCTTCTAGCGGCAGCACAGATACGCAGTATTTT
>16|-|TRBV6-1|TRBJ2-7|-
CASSEAGGAALYEQYF
TGTGCCAGCAGTGAAGCGGGCGGGGCGGCTCTCTACGAGCAGTACTTC
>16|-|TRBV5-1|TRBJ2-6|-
CASSNPGSSGANVLTF
TGCGCCAGCAGCAATCCGGGGAGCTCTGGGGCCAACGTCCTGACTTTC
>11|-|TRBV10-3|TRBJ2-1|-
CAISEINEQFF
TGTGCCATCAGTGAAATAAATGAGCAGTTCTTC
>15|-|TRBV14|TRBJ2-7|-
CASSQDSTGMYEQYF
TGTGCCAGCAGCCAAGATAGTACAGGGATGTACGAGCAGTACTTC
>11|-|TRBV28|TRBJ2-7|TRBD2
CASGTSWEQYF
TGTGCCAGCGGGACTAGCTGGGAGCAGTACTTC
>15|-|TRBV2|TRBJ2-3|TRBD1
CASEVQGNGGDTQYF
TGTGCCAGCGAGGTACAGGGGAATGGAGGAGATACGCAGTATTTT
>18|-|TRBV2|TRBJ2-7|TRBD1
CASSEATGVQVALYEQYF
TGTGCCAGCAGTGAAGCGACAGGGGTTCAGGTGGCCCTCTACGAGCAGTACTTC
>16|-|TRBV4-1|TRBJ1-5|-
CASSQDPRNVNQPQHF
TGCGCCAGCAGCCAAGATCCGAGAAACGTCAATCAGCCCCAGCATTTT
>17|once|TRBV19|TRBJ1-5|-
CASSWDTIQGGNQPQHF
TGTGCCAGTAGTTGGGACACGATACAGGGAGGCAATCAGCCCCAGCATTTT
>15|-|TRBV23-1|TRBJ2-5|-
CASSQSASGEETQYF
TGCGCCAGCAGTCAATCGGCCTCAGGGGAAGAGACCCAGTACTTC
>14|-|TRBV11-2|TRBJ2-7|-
CASSFRRGGDEQYF
TGTGCCAGCAGCTTTAGAAGGGGCGGGGACGAGCAGTACTTC
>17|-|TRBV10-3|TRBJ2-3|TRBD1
CAITDGVAGQGTDTQYF
TGTGCCATCACCGATGGAGTGGCGGGACAGGGAACAGATACGCAGTATTTT
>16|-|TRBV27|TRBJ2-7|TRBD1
CASSSRTGPRTYEQYF
TGTGCCAGCAGTTCCCGGACAGGGCCAAGAACCTACGAGCAGTACTTC
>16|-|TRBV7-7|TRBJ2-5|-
CASSLEGGGPQETQYF
TGTGCCAGCAGCTTAGAAGGCGGGGGCCCACAAGAGACCCAGTACTTC
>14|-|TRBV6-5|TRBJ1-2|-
CASSYSFVNYGYTF
TGTGCCAGCAGTTACTCGTTCGTTAACTATGGCTACACCTTC
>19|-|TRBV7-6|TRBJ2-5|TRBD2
CASSRPSGGGLMGQETQYF
TGTGCCAGCAGCCGCCCCTCGGGGGGAGGGTTGATGGGCCAAGAGACCCAGTACTTC
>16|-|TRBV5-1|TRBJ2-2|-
CASSLVPTRGTGELFF
TGCGCCAGCAGCTTGGTTCCAACCCGGGGCACCGGGGAGCTGTTTTTT
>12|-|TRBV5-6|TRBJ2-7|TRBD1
CASSLGTGGQYF
TGTGCCAGCAGCTTGGGGACAGGGGGGCAGTACTTC
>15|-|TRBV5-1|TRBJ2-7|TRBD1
CASSLAGTGTYEQYF
TGCGCCAGCAGCTTGGCCGGGACAGGAACCTACGAGCAGTACTTC
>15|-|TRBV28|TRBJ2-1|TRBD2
CASSFRGGVGNEQFF
TGTGCCAGCAGCTTTCGTGGGGGGGTAGGCAATGAGCAGTTCTTC
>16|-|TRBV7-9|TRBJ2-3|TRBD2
CASSQTSGGVTDTQYF
TGTGCCAGCAGCCAAACTAGCGGGGGGGTGACAGATACGCAGTATTTT
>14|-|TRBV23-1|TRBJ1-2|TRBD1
CASSHTGGDYGYTF
TGCGCCAGCAGTCATACAGGGGGTGACTATGGCTACACCTTC
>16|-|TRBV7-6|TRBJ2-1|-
CASSLEGLAGHNEQFF
TGTGCCAGCAGCTTAGAGGGCTTGGCGGGACACAATGAGCAGTTCTTC
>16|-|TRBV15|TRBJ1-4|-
CATSRVETVYNEKLFF
TGTGCCACCAGCAGAGTCGAGACAGTTTATAATGAAAAACTGTTTTTT
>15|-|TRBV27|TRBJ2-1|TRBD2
CASRRGAGGNNEQFF
TGTGCCAGCAGACGAGGGGCGGGGGGGAACAATGAGCAGTTCTTC
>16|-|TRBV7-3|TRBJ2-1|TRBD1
CASSLGGDRGYNEQFF
TGTGCCAGCAGCTTAGGCGGGGACAGGGGGTACAATGAGCAGTTCTTC
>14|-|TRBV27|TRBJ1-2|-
CASSPLTPGDGYTF
TGTGCCAGCAGTCCCCTGACACCCGGTGATGGCTACACCTTC
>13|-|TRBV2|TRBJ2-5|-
CASSGTNQETQYF
TGTGCCAGCAGTGGTACAAACCAAGAGACCCAGTACTTC
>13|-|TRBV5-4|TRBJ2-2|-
CALVDTNTGELFF
TGTGCCTTGGTCGACACGAACACCGGGGAGCTGTTTTTT
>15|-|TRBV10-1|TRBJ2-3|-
CASSEDSPITDTQYF
TGCGCCAGCAGCGAGGACAGTCCCATCACAGATACGCAGTATTTT
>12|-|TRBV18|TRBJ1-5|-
CASGRGDQPQHF
TGTGCCAGCGGACGCGGGGATCAGCCCCAGCATTTT
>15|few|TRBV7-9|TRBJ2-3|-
CASSFAEGDTDTQYF
TGTGCCAGCAGCTTCGCCGAAGGGGACACAGATACGCAGTATTTT
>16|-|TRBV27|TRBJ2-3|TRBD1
CASSLSWDRHTDTQYF
TGTGCCAGCAGTTTATCGTGGGACAGACACACAGATACGCAGTATTTT
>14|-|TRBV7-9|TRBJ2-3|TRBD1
CASITGVSTDTQYF
TGTGCCAGCATCACAGGGGTTAGCACAGATACGCAGTATTTT
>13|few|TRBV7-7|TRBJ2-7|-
CASSFSRSYEQYF
TGTGCCAGCAGCTTTTCTCGCTCCTACGAGCAGTACTTC
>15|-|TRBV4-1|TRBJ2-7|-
CASSQESDSAYEQYF
TGCGCCAGCAGCCAAGAAAGCGACAGCGCCTACGAGCAGTACTTC
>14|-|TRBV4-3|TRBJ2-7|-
CASSGGLSGYEQYF
TGCGCCAGCAGCGGCGGACTTAGTGGTTACGAGCAGTACTTC
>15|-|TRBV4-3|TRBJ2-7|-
CASSQDRGGSYEQYF
TGCGCCAGCAGCCAAGATAGGGGGGGCAGTTACGAGCAGTACTTC
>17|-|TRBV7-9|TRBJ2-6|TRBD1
CASSSGTGTSGANVLTF
TGTGCCAGCAGTTCCGGGACAGGGACCTCTGGGGCCAACGTCCTGACTTTC
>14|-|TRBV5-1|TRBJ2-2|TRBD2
CASSFNGGAGELFF
TGCGCCAGCAGCTTTAACGGGGGGGCCGGGGAGCTGTTTTTT